The T cell receptor beta chain under discussion was sequenced for a study of STAT3 mutations in large granular lymphocyte leukemia. Study details: Roughly half the longitudinally sequenced T-LGLL patients had canonical STAT3 mutations. General study results and limits: In T-cell large granular lymphocyte leukemia, about half of patients showed multiple immunodominant subclonotypes. In several patients, dominant TCR clone burden exceeded STAT3 mutant burden, suggesting STAT3 mutation arose secondarily. Variable sampling intervals and differing treatment regimens complicated linking therapy response to TCR clonal burden changes.

Some 38,000 productive templates were obtained per sample on average. The method was immunoSEQ multiplex PCR; TCRdb's version includes in-frame clones alone and lacks a portion of them. The sample records some 2,000 clones, under 80% being singletons. Trimming pared 0 bases from V and 3 bases from J, leaving 9 bases between. Per germline, CDR1 ENHRY and CDR2 SYGVKD. CDR3 length: 16 residues. Points on this clone: Its antigen remains unknown.

The TCR comes from a man between 60 and 75 years old with T-cell large granular lymphocyte leukemia. Some clones in this sample may be carry-over from other donors' samples. V gene TRBV10-3 combines with J gene TRBJ1-6; the D is unclear. The sequenced material came from peripheral blood mononuclear cells. The CDR3 region is CAISESGDHYNSPLHF. CDR3 sequence (DNA): TGTGCCATCAGTGAGTCAGGCGACCACTATAATTCACCCCTCCACTTT.